This T cell receptor (beta chain) emerged from a study of CXCR3-negative and CXCR3-positive naive CD8 T cells. Libraries were UMI-labeled 5' RACE TRB cDNA. Using the 5' RACE reads, TCRdb records one entry per CDR3 protein without DNA. The table lists 70,000 to 100,000 distinct CDR3 sequences. A CD45RO-CCR7+CD27+CD95- phenotype identified naive CD8+ T cells. The clonotype originates from a human donor in good health. Some clones in this sample may be carry-over from other donors' samples. Sequencing was performed on naive CXCR3- CD8+ T cells from blood. As for subset: CD45RO-CCR7+CD27+CD95- naive CD8+ T cells lacking CXCR3 (TNR3-).

The CDR3 loop is CASSLISTEAFF. The chain joins TRBV7-9 to TRBJ1-1. The CDR3 is 12 amino acids. CDR1 SEHNR and CDR2 FQNEAQ come from the germline V gene (reference sequence).